A selection of T cell receptor beta chains follows, all from one sample in a study of blood T cell repertoires in COVID-19. Assay: immunoSEQ multiplex PCR; the TCRdb copy retains only in-frame clones and omits some. In the table there are roughly 150,000 clones, 75% to 85% of which are singletons. Specimen: peripheral blood. Receptor source: a man in his sixties with acute or convalescent COVID-19. CDR3s include the opening cysteine and the closing phenylalanine or tryptophan. Fields, in order: J gene, V gene, D gene, clone size, CDR3 DNA, CDR3 protein. A D gene is named only where the DNA matches it firmly. The size of a clone is reported for some rows only, either as once, few or many, or as a class for expanded clones.

j_call: TRBJ2-4; v_call: TRBV24-1; d_call: TRBD2; clone_size: -; cdr3_nt: TGTGCCACCAGTGAGGCGGGAGGGGGCAAAAACATTCAGTACTTC; cdr3_aa: CATSEAGGGKNIQYF
j_call: TRBJ1-2; v_call: TRBV6-5; d_call: -; clone_size: -; cdr3_nt: TGTGCCAGCAGCTTACAGGGAGATGGCTACACCTTC; cdr3_aa: CASSLQGDGYTF
j_call: TRBJ1-5; v_call: TRBV9; d_call: TRBD1; clone_size: once; cdr3_nt: TGTGCCAGCAGCAGGGGGCAAGATCAGCCCCAGCATTTT; cdr3_aa: CASSRGQDQPQHF
j_call: TRBJ2-3; v_call: TRBV7-3; d_call: TRBD1; clone_size: -; cdr3_nt: TGTGCCAGCAGCTCGACAGGGGATACGCAGTATTTT; cdr3_aa: CASSSTGDTQYF
j_call: TRBJ1-5; v_call: TRBV14; d_call: -; clone_size: -; cdr3_nt: TGTGCCAGCAGCCAAGACGGCAATCAGCCCCAGCATTTT; cdr3_aa: CASSQDGNQPQHF
j_call: TRBJ2-7; v_call: TRBV7-9; d_call: -; clone_size: few; cdr3_nt: TGTGCCAGCAGGCCGAACTTCAGGGGGGCGGACTACGAGCAGTACTTC; cdr3_aa: CASRPNFRGADYEQYF
j_call: TRBJ1-1; v_call: TRBV5-4; d_call: -; clone_size: few; cdr3_nt: TGTGCCAGCAGCTTGGGAGGGCCCACTGAAGCTTTCTTT; cdr3_aa: CASSLGGPTEAFF
j_call: TRBJ1-2; v_call: TRBV18; d_call: TRBD1; clone_size: -; cdr3_nt: TGTGCCAGCTCACTACCTCAGGGGGCCATCTATGGCTACACCTTC; cdr3_aa: CASSLPQGAIYGYTF
j_call: TRBJ1-2; v_call: TRBV2; d_call: -; clone_size: -; cdr3_nt: TGTGCCAGCAGTGGGGACAAACTCCTAGATAACTATGGCTACACCTTC; cdr3_aa: CASSGDKLLDNYGYTF
j_call: TRBJ1-6; v_call: TRBV12-5; d_call: -; clone_size: -; cdr3_nt: TGTGCTAGTGGTTTGTCTCACACGTCACCCCTCCACTTT; cdr3_aa: CASGLSHTSPLHF
j_call: TRBJ2-7; v_call: TRBV6-5; d_call: -; clone_size: -; cdr3_nt: TGTGCCAGCAGTTACTCGTCCAGCGGACTGAGCTACGAGCAGTACTTC; cdr3_aa: CASSYSSSGLSYEQYF
j_call: TRBJ1-1; v_call: TRBV19; d_call: -; clone_size: -; cdr3_nt: TGTGCCAGTAGTAATATCGGGGGAGGGACTGAAGCTTTCTTT; cdr3_aa: CASSNIGGGTEAFF
j_call: TRBJ2-6; v_call: TRBV5-5; d_call: TRBD2; clone_size: -; cdr3_nt: TGTGCCAGCAGCTTGAATCCGGGACTAGCGGGAGCTGGGGCCAACGTCCTGACTTTC; cdr3_aa: CASSLNPGLAGAGANVLTF
j_call: TRBJ1-1; v_call: TRBV12-3/TRBV12-4; d_call: -; clone_size: -; cdr3_nt: TGTGCCAGCAGCGGACAGACGAACACTGAAGCTTTCTTT; cdr3_aa: CASSGQTNTEAFF
j_call: TRBJ2-7; v_call: TRBV4-1; d_call: TRBD2; clone_size: -; cdr3_nt: TGCGCCAGCAGCCAAGAGGCGGGGGGGCCAGAGCAGTACTTC; cdr3_aa: CASSQEAGGPEQYF
j_call: TRBJ1-1; v_call: TRBV11-3; d_call: -; clone_size: -; cdr3_nt: TGTGCCAGCAGCTTAGGGGGATCGACAGCCACTGAAGCTTTCTTT; cdr3_aa: CASSLGGSTATEAFF
j_call: TRBJ2-7; v_call: TRBV5-1; d_call: TRBD2; clone_size: -; cdr3_nt: TGCGCCAGCAGCTTTATCGGGAGGGCCGACGAGCAGTACTTC; cdr3_aa: CASSFIGRADEQYF